Presented here are 25 T cell receptor beta chains from one specimen sequenced in a study of blood T cells in healthy people across ages. Sample-barcoded 5' priming and a J-beta primer mix drove a second PCR of roughly 7 to 11 cycles. TCRdb re-called the 5' RACE reads with MiXCR, one entry per CDR3 protein. The data show under 1,000,000 distinct CDR3 sequences, with more than 35% seen just once and about a sixth held by the top ten. Sequenced input: blood. The receptors were gathered from a man at least 80 years old in good health.

This clonotype was observed a handful of times. This chain joins TRBV20-1 and TRBJ2-3; 7 nucleotides align to TRBD2. Trimming cost V 6 bases and J 0 bases; bases outside gene matches: 15. Germline CDR1 reads DFQATT; CDR2 reads SNEGSKA (reference sequence). CDR3 length equals 17 residues. The DNA of the CDR3 is TGCAGTGCCGCCCGGGGGTCGAGCGGGGCCAGCACAGATACGCAGTATTTT. Its translation: CSAARGSSGASTDTQYF.

This chain joins TRBV4-2 and TRBJ1-5; D gene ambiguous. The V and J ends lost 0 bases and 9 bases respectively, with 9 bases between them. The CDR3 spans 13 residues. CDR1 LGHNA and CDR2 YNFKEQ come from the germline V gene. CDR3 amino acids: CASSQDVDPPQHF. The CDR3 DNA sequence: TGTGCCAGCAGCCAAGATGTAGATCCGCCCCAGCATTTT.

The chain is built from TRBV14 and TRBJ2-7; D unresolved. The CDR3 has 16 amino acids. V dropped 4 bases and J dropped 7 bases, with 23 bases sitting between them. The germline V gene encodes CDR1 SGHDN and CDR2 FVKESK. CDR3 nucleotide sequence: TGTGCCAGCAGCCCAACGCGGACCTGGTCAACAACTGAGCAGTACTTC. This sequence encodes CASSPTRTWSTTEQYF.

Worth noting for this clonotype: A much larger clone sits a single nucleotide away, making a read error possible. The V and J genes are TRBV9 and TRBJ2-1; weak D call: TRBD2 (5 bases). The last part of the DNA fits TRBJ2-7 better; the J call may be wrong. CDR3 size: 16 residues. Per germline, CDR1 SGDLS and CDR2 YYNGEE. CDR3 sequence (DNA): TGTGCCAGCAGCGTAGATTGGGCTAGCTCCTACAATGAGCAGTACTTC. This gives the protein CASSVDWASSYNEQYF.

This clonotype was seen a handful of times. V usage is TRBV28 and J usage is TRBJ2-7; 12 bases agree with TRBD2. Trimming at V came to 2 bases and at J to 4 bases, leaving 3 bases not matched to a gene. Germline V gene sequence: CDR1 MDHEN, CDR2 SYDVKM. CDR3 length: 15 amino acids. For the CDR3, the DNA is TGTGCCAGCAGTTTAACCCTAGCGGGAGGGTACGAGCAGTACTTC. Protein sequence: CASSLTLAGGYEQYF.

The gene calls are TRBV6-1 and TRBJ2-7; TRBD1 is a possible D gene (6 bases). Germline lookup yields CDR1 MNHNS and CDR2 SASEGT. The CDR3 totals 14 residues. Trimming removed 5 bases at V and 0 bases at J, with 11 bases between. The CDR3 nucleotides are TGTGCCAGCAGTCCTCACAGGGACTCCTACGAGCAGTACTTC. This encodes CASSPHRDSYEQYF.

With respect to this clonotype: At one end, the junction sequence differs from germline, possibly due to a read error. V is TRBV29-1 and J is TRBJ2-3; TRBD1 matches at 10 bases. The CDR3 runs 12 residues. Germline CDR1 and CDR2: SQVTM and ANQGSEA. CDR3 DNA sequence: TGCGGCGTAGGACAGGGGGGAGATACGCAGTATTTT. Translated: CGVGQGGDTQYF.

The rearrangement links TRBV29-1 to TRBJ2-3, with 11 bases that match TRBD2. This CDR3 is 13 amino acids long. Germline CDR1 reads SQVTM; CDR2 reads ANQGSEA. The V gene end was trimmed by 3 bases and the J gene end by 7 bases; junction bases not matched to a gene: 3. The CDR3 sequence is CSVDSGRANTQYF. DNA for the CDR3: TGCAGCGTTGATAGCGGGAGGGCGAATACGCAGTATTTT.

V is TRBV4-2 and J is TRBJ2-1; D is unclear. CDR3 length: 16 residues. Germline V gene data show CDR1 as LGHNA and CDR2 as YNFKEQ. Trimming stripped 4 bases from V and 6 bases from J, with 19 bases between. In nucleotides, the CDR3 is TGTGCCAGCAGCCCTTCCTCTTCCCTCAGGAGCAATGAGCAGTTCTTC. Amino acid sequence: CASSPSSSLRSNEQFF.

This clonotype was seen at least ten times. The CDR3 DNA sequence: TGCAGCGTTGTAGGCTGGCGGGGGCTCACAGATACGCAGTATTTT. It is translated as CSVVGWRGLTDTQYF. This chain uses TRBV29-1 with TRBJ2-3; tentatively, D is TRBD2 (7 bases). Per the germline V gene, CDR1 is SQVTM and CDR2 is ANQGSEA. V gave up 4 bases and J gave up 2 bases, with 16 bases separating them. This CDR3 has 15 amino acids.

The sample holds a few counts of this clonotype. The chain combines TRBV27 with TRBJ2-3; no firm D call. The CDR3 spans 13 residues. The V end was cut by 2 bases, the J end by 6 bases, with 9 bases between. Germline-derived CDR1 and CDR2 are MNHEY and SMNVEV (reference sequence). In nucleotides, the CDR3 is TGTGCCAGCAGTTTACAGGACCTTGATACGCAGTATTTT. This translates into CASSLQDLDTQYF.

The V gene is TRBV20-1, the J gene TRBJ1-3; D is perhaps TRBD1 (6 bases). Trimming cost V 6 bases and J 4 bases, with 19 bases left between them. Looked up from germline, CDR1 is DFQATT and CDR2 is SNEGSKA (reference sequence). The CDR3 consists of 15 residues. CDR3 protein: CSATQSGTPGNTIYF. For the CDR3, the DNA is TGCAGTGCGACCCAGTCCGGGACACCCGGAAACACCATATATTTT.

With respect to this clonotype: A clone one base away is much larger, so this may be a read error. The CDR3 DNA reads TGTGCCAGCTGCCCAGAGGTTTTGTGGGACAGGGGTTTGTTCTTC. Translating it yields CASCPEVLWDRGLFF. The chain carries TRBV27 and TRBJ2-1; 10 nucleotides align to TRBD1. J lost 15 bases, V lost 8 bases, and 19 bases had no gene match. The germline V gene has CDR1 MNHEY and CDR2 SMNVEV (reference sequence). The CDR3 is made up of 15 amino acids.

The table lists this clonotype with a few counts. This chain uses TRBV6-6 with TRBJ2-5; tentative D call: TRBD1 (6 bases). The end of the DNA fits TRBJ2-7 better, so the J call may be wrong. Per the germline V gene, CDR1 is MNHNY and CDR2 is SVGAGI (reference sequence). The CDR3 spans 14 residues. The CDR3 DNA follows: TGTGCCAGCAGTTACGCAGGGGCAGGGTACGAGCAGTACTTC. Amino acids: CASSYAGAGYEQYF.

This clonotype has more than one count but fewer than ten. Given a much more abundant clone one base away, this may be a read error. DNA for the CDR3: TGTGCCAGCAGCCCCGTACTTGGGAATGAGCAGTACTTC. It specifies CASSPVLGNEQYF. The chain has TRBV7-3 and TRBJ2-1, with D hard to call. Matching the DNA end better, TRBJ2-7 makes the J call doubtful. Looked up from germline, CDR1 is SGHTA and CDR2 is FQGTGA. This CDR3 is built from 13 residues.

This clonotype has a count of ten or more. J is TRBJ2-3 and V is TRBV7-2; D is unresolved. The CDR3 loop spans 12 amino acids. V gave up 2 bases and J gave up 2 bases, with 2 bases separating them. Per the germline V gene, CDR1 is SGHTA and CDR2 is FQGNSA. CDR3 region: CASSLLTDTQYF. The DNA for the CDR3 is TGTGCCAGCAGCTTACTCACAGATACGCAGTATTTT.

The chain joins TRBV14 to TRBJ2-7; D gene ambiguous. The V end lost 1 base, the J end lost 7 bases, and 8 bases lay between the germline ends. Per germline, CDR1 SGHDN and CDR2 FVKESK. This CDR3 is built from 12 residues. This CDR3 reads CASSQGGREQYF. CDR3 nucleotides: TGTGCCAGCAGCCAAGGGGGTAGGGAGCAGTACTTC.

This clonotype has just one count. The junction departs from the called germline gene at one end, perhaps through a read error. This chain connects TRBV14 to TRBJ2-6, with D tentatively TRBD2 (6 bases). Per germline, CDR1 SGHDN and CDR2 FVKESK. CDR3 length: 16 residues. CDR3 amino acids: CTSSRYRGAGANVPTF. The DNA for the CDR3 is TGTACCAGCAGCCGTTACCGCGGGGCTGGGGCCAACGTCCCGACTTTC.

This chain joins TRBV6-1 and TRBJ1-2; D unclear. Germline CDR1 reads MNHNS; CDR2 reads SASEGT. Trimming left V 3 bases short and J 1 base short, with 9 bases between. The CDR3 extends over 14 amino acids. CDR3 sequence: CASSDVGRNYGYTF. CDR3 coding DNA: TGTGCCAGCAGTGATGTAGGGCGTAACTATGGCTACACCTTC.

The CDR3 is CASRGGRETQYF. CDR3 DNA sequence: TGTGCCAGCAGAGGGGGGCGCGAGACCCAGTACTTC. The rearrangement links TRBV2 to TRBJ2-5, with D perhaps being TRBD1 or TRBD2 (6 bases each). Germline CDR1 and CDR2: SNHLY and FYNNEI. V gave up 6 bases and J gave up 5 bases, with 10 bases separating them. This CDR3 is built from 12 residues. Full variable domain (remainder filled in from reference TRBV2 and TRBJ2-5): EPEVTQTPSHQVTQMGQEVILRCVPISNHLYFYWYRQILGQKVEFLVSFYNNEISEKSEIFDDQFSVERPDGSNFTLKIRSTKLEDSAMYFCASRGGRETQYFGPGTRLLVL.

A word on this clonotype: This may arise from a read error, as a much more abundant clone is one base away. V usage is TRBV20-1 and J usage is TRBJ2-3, with no clear D. This CDR3 has 12 residues. Germline V gives CDR1 DFQATT, CDR2 SNEGSKA (reference sequence). CDR3 sequence: CSARARADAQYF. The CDR3 region has the DNA TGCAGTGCTAGAGCTCGGGCAGATGCGCAGTATTTT.

In the case of this clonotype: The junction differs from germline at one of its ends, possibly a read error. The J gene is TRBJ2-5, the V gene TRBV7-9; 8 nucleotides agree with TRBD2. The germline gives CDR1 SEHNR, CDR2 FQNEAQ (reference sequence). This CDR3 is 14 amino acids long. The CDR3 nucleotides are TGTGCCAACAGCCGACAACTAGCGGAAGAGACCCAGTACTTC. This translates into CANSRQLAEETQYF.

Only a few counts were recorded for this clonotype. V is TRBV25-1 and J is TRBJ1-6; TRBD1 matches 7 bases. This CDR3 contains 14 residues. Unmatched junction bases numbered 9, after V lost 7 bases and J lost 9 bases. Germline CDR1 and CDR2: MGHDK and SYGVNS. The CDR3 here is CASTQTGRGSPLHF. CDR3 coding DNA: TGTGCCAGCACCCAGACAGGGCGAGGTTCACCCCTCCACTTT.

This chain links TRBV29-1 with TRBJ2-5; 11 bases align to TRBD2. V was clipped by 4 bases and J by 5 bases; unmatched bases: 6. This CDR3 has 14 residues. The germline V gene encodes CDR1 SQVTM and CDR2 ANQGSEA. For the CDR3, the DNA is TGCAGCGTTGCGGCTAGCGGGAGGTTGGAGACCCAGTACTTC. Amino acid sequence: CSVAASGRLETQYF.

In this sample, this clonotype turned up once. The chain joins TRBV7-8 to TRBJ2-7, with TRBD2 identical over 9 bases. V shed 2 bases and J 7 bases; nucleotides not matched to a gene: 9. The germline gives CDR1 SGHVS, CDR2 FQNEAQ. The CDR3 is 15 amino acids. The CDR3 here is CASSLRGRALLEQYF. Written as DNA, the CDR3 is TGTGCCAGCAGCTTACGCGGGAGGGCCCTCTTGGAGCAGTACTTC.